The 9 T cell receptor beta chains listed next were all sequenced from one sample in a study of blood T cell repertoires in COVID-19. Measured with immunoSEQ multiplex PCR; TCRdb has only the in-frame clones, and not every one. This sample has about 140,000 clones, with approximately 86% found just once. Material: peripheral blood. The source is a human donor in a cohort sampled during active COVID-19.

CDR3 nucleotides: TGTGCCAGCTGTAGAAACAGGGATTCTTTTGAACTGTTTTTT. As protein: CASCRNRDSFELFF. The chain has TRBV2 and TRBJ1-4, with D perhaps matching TRBD1 (6 bases). V dropped 8 bases and J dropped 12 bases, with 22 bases sitting between them. The CDR3 contains 14 residues. In germline, CDR1 is SNHLY, CDR2 FYNNEI.

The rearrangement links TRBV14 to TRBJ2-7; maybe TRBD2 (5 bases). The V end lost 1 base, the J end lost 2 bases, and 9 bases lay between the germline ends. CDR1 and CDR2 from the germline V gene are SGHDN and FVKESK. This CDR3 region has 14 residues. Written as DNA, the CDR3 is TGTGCCAGCAGCCAAGCTTGGGGAGCCTACGAGCAGTACTTC. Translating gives CASSQAWGAYEQYF. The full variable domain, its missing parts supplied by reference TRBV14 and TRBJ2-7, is EAGVTQFPSHSVIEKGQTVTLRCDPISGHDNLYWYRRVMGKEIKFLLHFVKESKQDESGMPNNRFLAERTGGTYSTLKVQPAELEDSGVYFCASSQAWGAYEQYFGPGTRLTVT.

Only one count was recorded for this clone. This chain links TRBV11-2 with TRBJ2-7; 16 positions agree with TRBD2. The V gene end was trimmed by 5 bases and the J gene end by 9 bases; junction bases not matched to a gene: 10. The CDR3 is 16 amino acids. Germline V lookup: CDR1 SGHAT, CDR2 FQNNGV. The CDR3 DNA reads TGTGCCAGCAGCCCCACGGTCGGGACTAGCGGGAGGGTGCAGTACTTC. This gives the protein CASSPTVGTSGRVQYF.

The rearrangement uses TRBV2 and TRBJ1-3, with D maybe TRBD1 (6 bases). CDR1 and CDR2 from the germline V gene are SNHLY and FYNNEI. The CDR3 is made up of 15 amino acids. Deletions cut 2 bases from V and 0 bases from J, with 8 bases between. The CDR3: CASSEYRASGNTIYF. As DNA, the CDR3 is TGTGCCAGCAGTGAATACAGGGCCTCTGGAAACACCATATATTTT.

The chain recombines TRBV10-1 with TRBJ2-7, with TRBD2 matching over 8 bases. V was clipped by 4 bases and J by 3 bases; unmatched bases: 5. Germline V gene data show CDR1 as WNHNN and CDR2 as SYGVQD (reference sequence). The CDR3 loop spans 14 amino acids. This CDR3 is CASSASGSVYEQYF. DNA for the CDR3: TGCGCCAGCAGTGCCAGCGGGAGTGTCTACGAGCAGTACTTC.

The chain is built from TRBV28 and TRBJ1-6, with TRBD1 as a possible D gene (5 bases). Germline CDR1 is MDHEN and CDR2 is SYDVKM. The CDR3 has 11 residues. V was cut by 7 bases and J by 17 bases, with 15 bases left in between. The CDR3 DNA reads TGTGCCAGCACAGGGCCGGAGAGGATCCACTTT. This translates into CASTGPERIHF.

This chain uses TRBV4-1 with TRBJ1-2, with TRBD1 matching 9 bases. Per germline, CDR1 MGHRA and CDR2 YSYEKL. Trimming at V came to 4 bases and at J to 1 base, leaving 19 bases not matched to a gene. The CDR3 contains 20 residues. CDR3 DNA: TGCGCCAGCAGCCTGATGGTACGTGGGGGAAGGGACAGGGTTAACTATGGCTACACCTTC. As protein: CASSLMVRGGRDRVNYGYTF.

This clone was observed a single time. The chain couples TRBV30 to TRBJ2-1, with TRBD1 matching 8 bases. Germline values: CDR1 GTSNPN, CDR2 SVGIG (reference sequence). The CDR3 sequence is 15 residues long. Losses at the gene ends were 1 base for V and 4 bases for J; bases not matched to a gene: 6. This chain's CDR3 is CAWSATGTGYNEQFF. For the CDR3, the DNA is TGTGCCTGGAGTGCGACCGGGACAGGATACAATGAGCAGTTCTTC. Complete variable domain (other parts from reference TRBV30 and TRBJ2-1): SQTIHQWPATLVQPVGSPLSLECTVEGTSNPNLYWYRQAAGRGLQLLFYSVGIGQISSEVPQNLSASRPQDRQFILSSKKLLLSDSGFYLCAWSATGTGYNEQFFGPGTRLTVL.

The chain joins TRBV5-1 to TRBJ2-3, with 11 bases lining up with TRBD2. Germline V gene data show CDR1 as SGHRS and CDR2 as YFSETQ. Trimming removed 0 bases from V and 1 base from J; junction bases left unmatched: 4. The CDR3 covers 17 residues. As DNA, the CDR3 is TGCGCCAGCAGCTTGGCCGGGACTAGCGGTCGCACAGATACGCAGTATTTT. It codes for CASSLAGTSGRTDTQYF.